This T cell receptor (beta chain) comes out of a study of pediatric ulcerative colitis. Study-wide points: Repertoires came from total lymphocyte DNA, not specific subsets. Acute severe colitis showed lower rectal diversity from clonal expansions. Blood-rectal clonal overlap within each person was significantly higher in ulcerative colitis patients than controls.

The assay was immunoSEQ multiplex PCR, and TCRdb's table has in-frame clones only and misses some. In the table there are some 57,000 clones, approximately 87% of which are singletons. This clone was seen more than once but under ten times. Its antigen is not known. The CDR3 is 14 residues long. In germline, CDR1 is SGHAT, CDR2 FQDESV (reference sequence). V gave up 0 bases and J gave up 7 bases, with 13 bases separating them. Controls: normal colonoscopy findings, no IBD within the following year. V is TRBV11-1 and J is TRBJ2-7; maybe TRBD1 (6 bases). The clonotype originates from a boy between 10 and 17 years old who was a control in a study of pediatric ulcerative colitis. The sample was blood. The CDR3 sequence: CASSLAPGQGEQYF. CDR3 nucleotides: TGTGCCAGCAGCTTAGCGCCAGGGCAGGGGGAGCAGTACTTC. The whole variable domain, remainder taken from reference TRBV11-1 and TRBJ2-7, is EAEVAQSPRYKITEKSQAVAFWCDPISGHATLYWYRQILGQGPELLVQFQDESVVDDSQLPKDRFSAERLKGVDSTLKIQPAELGDSAMYLCASSLAPGQGEQYFGPGTRLTVT.